A single sample gave rise to the 18 T cell receptor beta chains below, sequenced in a study of T cells in Graves' hyperthyroidism and ophthalmopathy. Template material for amplifying TCR beta CDR3 regions consisted of RNA transcripts. The HTBI primer set served for first-round RT-PCR of the TCR CDR3. MiXCR was run by TCRdb on the multiplex PCR reads, yielding one entry per CDR3 protein. The sample yields roughly 560,000 distinct CDR3 sequences, under 15% seen once. Sequencing input: blood. These receptors came from a woman aged 40 to 50 with Graves' ophthalmopathy.

This clonotype was detected ten times or more. This chain uses TRBV28 with TRBJ2-7; TRBD1 might be the D (5 bases). This CDR3 comprises 15 residues. Trimming cost V 2 bases and J 0 bases, with 11 bases left between them. In germline, CDR1 is MDHEN, CDR2 SYDVKM. The CDR3 DNA follows: TGTGCCAGCAGTTTAGCGACAGTAGACTCCTACGAGCAGTACTTC. It encodes CASSLATVDSYEQYF.

There are many counts of this clonotype. The chain employs TRBV10-3 and TRBJ2-5, with D possibly called TRBD1 or TRBD2 (5 bases each). CDR3 size: 13 residues. Looked up from germline, CDR1 is ENHRY and CDR2 is SYGVKD. Trimming stripped 6 bases from V and 3 bases from J, with 11 bases between. CDR3 DNA: TGTGCCATCAGCGCCGGGACGGAAGAGACCCAGTACTTC. Residues: CAISAGTEETQYF.

This clonotype was seen ten or more times. The genes are TRBV28 and TRBJ1-2; D remains unclear. The length of the CDR3 is 15 residues. Germline V gives CDR1 MDHEN, CDR2 SYDVKM. Trimming left V 2 bases short and J 5 bases short, with 15 bases between. The CDR3 DNA reads TGTGCCAGCAGTTTAAACCCAAGGATGTGGTATGGCTACACCTTC. Translating it yields CASSLNPRMWYGYTF.

This clonotype was seen more than once but under ten times. J is TRBJ2-5 and V is TRBV5-1; TRBD2 aligns across 8 bases. V lost 4 bases, J lost 1 base, and 6 bases stayed unmatched. Germline values: CDR1 SGHRS, CDR2 YFSETQ. This CDR3 has 15 residues. CDR3 loop: CASSRSLAAQETQYF. The CDR3 bases are TGCGCCAGCAGCCGCTCACTAGCGGCCCAAGAGACCCAGTACTTC. The entire variable domain, with the rest obtained from reference TRBV5-1 and TRBJ2-5, is as follows: KAGVTQTPRYLIKTRGQQVTLSCSPISGHRSVSWYQQTPGQGLQFLFEYFSETQRNKGNFPGRFSGRQFSNSRSEMNVSTLELGDSALYLCASSRSLAAQETQYFGPGTRLLVL.

This clonotype showed up many times. The genes are TRBV20-1 and TRBJ2-7; D possibly corresponds to TRBD2 (6 bases). V was clipped by 6 bases and J by 2 bases, with 20 bases between them. The CDR3 has 15 residues. Germline V gene lookup returns CDR1 DFQATT and CDR2 SNEGSKA (reference sequence). Here the CDR3 reads CSAPGLTAGTYEQYF. CDR3 bases: TGCAGTGCCCCCGGACTAACCGCGGGGACCTACGAGCAGTACTTC.

The gene calls are TRBV7-8 and TRBJ1-1; D might be TRBD1 (6 bases). The CDR3 runs to 15 residues. V lost 4 bases and J lost 8, with 20 bases in between. Germline CDR1 is SGHVS and CDR2 is FQNEAQ. CDR3 residues: CASSYFPGHLSEAFF. The DNA for the CDR3 is TGTGCCAGCAGCTACTTCCCGGGACATCTCTCAGAAGCTTTCTTT.

This clonotype was picked up many times. V is TRBV30 and J is TRBJ2-7; D not resolved. Per the germline V gene, CDR1 is GTSNPN and CDR2 is SVGIG (reference sequence). Deletions cut 0 bases from V and 3 bases from J, with 12 bases between. The CDR3 contains 14 residues. DNA for the CDR3: TGTGCCTGGAGTGTCATGGGCAGTCGCTACGAGCAGTACTTC. Protein product: CAWSVMGSRYEQYF.

This clonotype has at least ten counts. The J gene is TRBJ1-5, the V gene TRBV10-3, with D unresolved. The CDR3 runs 15 residues. The germline V and J ends were trimmed by 0 bases and 4 bases, with 10 bases remaining between them. Germline assignment: CDR1 ENHRY and CDR2 SYGVKD. The CDR3 region has the DNA TGTGCCATCAGTGAGTCTAAACGCGATAATCAGCCCCAGCATTTT. Protein sequence: CAISESKRDNQPQHF.

For this clonotype: In this CDR3 the conserved last residue, phenylalanine or tryptophan, is missing, so a read error is likely. V usage is TRBV20-1 and J usage is TRBJ2-2; no firm D call. This CDR3 has 14 amino acids. V gave up 0 bases and J gave up 5 bases, with 10 bases separating them. Germline-derived CDR1 and CDR2 are DFQATT and SNEGSKA (reference sequence). The CDR3 region is CSARDLGWTGELFS. CDR3 coding DNA: TGCAGTGCTAGAGACCTAGGTTGGACCGGGGAGCTGTTTTCT.

This clonotype occurred many times. The chain has TRBV7-3 and TRBJ1-6; D possibly corresponds to TRBD1 (5 bases). V was trimmed by 0 bases and J by 3 bases, leaving 6 bases between them. Germline V gene data show CDR1 as SGHTA and CDR2 as FQGTGA. CDR3 length: 15 amino acids. The chain's CDR3 is CASSLTGGYNSPLHF. CDR3 nucleotides: TGTGCCAGCAGCTTAACGGGGGGCTATAATTCACCCCTCCACTTT.

This clonotype was detected ten times or more. This chain connects TRBV29-1 to TRBJ2-2, with 8 bases lining up with TRBD1. V was pared by 0 bases and J by 1 base, with 1 base of the junction left unmatched. Germline CDR1 SQVTM, CDR2 ANQGSEA. The CDR3 consists of 15 residues. The CDR3 protein is CSVEDGTGNTGELFF. CDR3 nucleotide sequence: TGCAGCGTTGAAGATGGGACAGGGAACACCGGGGAGCTGTTTTTT.

This clonotype appeared many times. V is TRBV20-1 and J is TRBJ2-7, with TRBD2 as a possible D gene (6 bases). CDR3 length: 16 residues. CDR1 and CDR2 (germline): DFQATT, SNEGSKA (reference sequence). V shed 3 bases and J shed 2 bases, with 20 bases lying between them. The CDR3 sequence is CSARGLLEGDPYEQYF. The CDR3 DNA reads as TGCAGTGCTAGGGGACTGCTCGAGGGAGACCCCTACGAGCAGTACTTC.

The rearrangement uses TRBV12-3 or TRBV12-4 and TRBJ1-5; perhaps TRBD1 as D (5 bases). V was cut by 7 bases and J by 2 bases, with 18 bases left in between. The CDR3 runs 16 residues. The CDR3 protein is CASTYAAGNGNQPQHF. The CDR3 bases are TGTGCCAGCACCTATGCAGCAGGGAACGGCAATCAGCCCCAGCATTTT.

This clonotype was observed at least ten times. The V call is TRBV28, the J call TRBJ1-2, with a tentative D call TRBD1 (6 bases). Trimming took 1 base from V and 4 from J, leaving 16 bases between them. This CDR3 region has 16 residues. Germline CDR1 reads MDHEN; CDR2 reads SYDVKM. The CDR3 region has the DNA TGTGCCAGCAGTTTATTAGGGGGGCGAATTAGCTATGGCTACACCTTC. Its translation is CASSLLGGRISYGYTF.

In its sample, this clonotype was seen many times. The V call is TRBV7-2, the J call TRBJ2-5, with 7 bases fitting TRBD1. J gave up 2 bases and V 4 bases, and 7 bases lay outside the gene matches. The CDR3 loop spans 15 amino acids. CDR1 is SGHTA and CDR2 is FQGNSA in the germline V gene. For the CDR3, the DNA is TGTGCCAGCAGCTCCGACAGGGCCCAACAAGAGACCCAGTACTTC. This encodes CASSSDRAQQETQYF.

This clonotype was picked up many times. The rearrangement joins TRBV2 to TRBJ1-1; D unresolved. V lost 2 bases to trimming and J lost 4 bases, with 11 bases between them. Germline loops: CDR1 SNHLY, CDR2 FYNNEI. The CDR3 has 14 residues. CDR3: CASSEFEGGTEAFF. CDR3 DNA: TGTGCCAGCAGTGAATTTGAGGGTGGCACTGAAGCTTTCTTT.

This clonotype has just a few counts. This chain uses TRBV11-1 with TRBJ2-7; D gene uncertain. V was cut by 3 bases and J by 5 bases, with 11 bases left in between. Germline-derived CDR1 and CDR2 are SGHAT and FQDESV (reference sequence). The CDR3 is 13 amino acids. In DNA, the CDR3 is TGTGCCAGCAGCTTGGCTAGGCTCGACGAGCAGTACTTC. Translation gives CASSLARLDEQYF.

Ten or more counts support this clonotype. The gene calls are TRBV6-5 and TRBJ2-5; 7 bases agree with TRBD2. CDR3 size: 15 residues. The junction had 7 bases not matched to a gene; V was cut back by 4 bases and J by 2 bases. Per germline, CDR1 MNHEY and CDR2 SVGAGI. The CDR3 region is CASSSAGVGQETQYF. CDR3 DNA sequence: TGTGCCAGCAGTTCTGCGGGAGTGGGACAAGAGACCCAGTACTTC.